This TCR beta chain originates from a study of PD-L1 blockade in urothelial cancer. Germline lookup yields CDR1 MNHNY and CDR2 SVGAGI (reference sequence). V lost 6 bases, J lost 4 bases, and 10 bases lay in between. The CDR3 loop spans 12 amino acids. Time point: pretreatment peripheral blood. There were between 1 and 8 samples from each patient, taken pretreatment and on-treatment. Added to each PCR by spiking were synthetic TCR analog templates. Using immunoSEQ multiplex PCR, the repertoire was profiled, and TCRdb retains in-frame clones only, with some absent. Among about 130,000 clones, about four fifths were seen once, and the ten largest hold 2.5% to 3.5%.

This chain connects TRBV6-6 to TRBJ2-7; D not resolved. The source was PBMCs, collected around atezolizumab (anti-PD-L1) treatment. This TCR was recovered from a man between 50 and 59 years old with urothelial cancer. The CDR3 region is CASSPTLYEQYF. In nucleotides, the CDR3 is TGTGCCAGCAGCCCCACTCTATACGAGCAGTACTTC.